The next 21 T cell receptor beta chains were all read from a single sample in a study of blood T cell repertoires in COVID-19. Here immunoSEQ multiplex PCR was the method, and the copy in TCRdb shows in-frame clones only, minus some. The data show 250,000 to 300,000 clones, 86% seen once. What was sequenced was peripheral blood. The receptor source for this set is a man younger than 35 with active or convalescent COVID-19.

The sample holds one count of this clone. This rearrangement joins TRBV29-1 to TRBJ1-1; TRBD1 agrees at 10 bases. Germline loops: CDR1 SQVTM, CDR2 ANQGSEA. J was trimmed by 5 bases and V by 3 bases; bases with no gene match: 6. CDR3 length: 14 amino acids. The CDR3 DNA is TGCAGCGTTGAGAGGGGACAGGGGAGGACTGAAGCTTTCTTT. This codes for CSVERGQGRTEAFF.

This clone was observed once. The chain joins TRBV7-7 to TRBJ2-7; TRBD2 is a possible D gene (7 bases). This CDR3 is built from 13 residues. Germline V gene sequence: CDR1 SSHAT, CDR2 FNYEAQ (reference sequence). V dropped 1 base and J dropped 10 bases, with 14 bases sitting between them. The CDR3: CASSLVSGGSQYF. CDR3 DNA: TGTGCCAGCAGCTTAGTGTCGGGGGGCTCACAGTACTTC.

The chain recombines TRBV11-2 with TRBJ2-6; D possibly corresponds to TRBD1 (5 bases). V lost 3 bases to trimming and J lost 0 bases, with 9 bases between them. CDR1 and CDR2 (germline): SGHAT, FQNNGV. CDR3 length: 16 amino acids. CDR3 amino acids: CASSFRQSSGANVLTF. CDR3 DNA: TGTGCCAGCAGCTTTAGACAGAGCTCTGGGGCCAACGTCCTGACTTTC.

The rearrangement links TRBV5-1 to TRBJ2-3, with D possibly matching TRBD2 (6 bases). V lost 0 bases and J lost 5, with 10 bases in between. Per germline, CDR1 SGHRS and CDR2 YFSETQ. The CDR3 sequence is 14 residues long. The CDR3 DNA sequence: TGCGCCAGCAGCTTGGGTGGGGGGAAAGATACGCAGTATTTT. Translating it yields CASSLGGGKDTQYF.

The chain carries TRBV28 and TRBJ1-5, with 8 bases fitting TRBD1. The CDR3 consists of 16 residues. The ends lost 3 bases at V and 1 base at J; junction bases unmatched: 5. From germline, CDR1 is MDHEN and CDR2 SYDVKM. The CDR3 spells CASSFQGAGSNQPQHF. The DNA for the CDR3 is TGTGCCAGCAGTTTCCAGGGGGCTGGGAGCAATCAGCCCCAGCATTTT. Drawing the rest from reference TRBV28 and TRBJ1-5, the complete variable domain is DVKVTQSSRYLVKRTGEKVFLECVQDMDHENMFWYRQDPGLGLRLIYFSYDVKMKEKGDIPEGYSVSREKKERFSLILESASTNQTSMYLCASSFQGAGSNQPQHFGDGTRLSIL.

This clone was counted a few times. The genes are TRBV29-1 and TRBJ1-2; tentative D call: TRBD1 (6 bases). Trimming left V 4 bases short and J 4 bases short, with 13 bases between. The CDR3 has 13 amino acids. In germline, CDR1 is SQVTM, CDR2 ANQGSEA. CDR3 protein: CSVVKPGAYGYTF. DNA for the CDR3: TGCAGCGTTGTGAAACCAGGGGCCTATGGCTACACCTTC.

CDR3 bases: TGCGCCAGCAGCCAAGTTGGGGGCCGAAACACCATATATTTT. It yields the protein CASSQVGGRNTIYF. The chain recombines TRBV4-1 with TRBJ1-3; tentatively, D is TRBD1 (6 bases). V lost 1 base to trimming and J lost 5 bases, with 9 bases between them. There are 14 residues in the CDR3. Germline CDR1 and CDR2: MGHRA and YSYEKL.

The CDR3 protein is CASSFESTEAFF. CDR3 bases: TGTGCCAGCAGCTTCGAGAGCACTGAAGCTTTCTTT. The V gene is TRBV11-2, the J gene TRBJ1-1, with no clear D. V was shortened by 3 bases and J by 4 bases, with 6 bases between the two germline ends. CDR1 is SGHAT, CDR2 FQNNGV, per germline. The CDR3 covers 12 residues.

The chain combines TRBV12-3 or TRBV12-4 with TRBJ1-2, with unresolved D. The CDR3 totals 12 residues. Between the trimmed V and J ends, which lost 6 bases and 8 bases, there was a span of 13 bases. The CDR3 sequence is CASSFSDEGYTF. The CDR3 nucleotides read TGTGCCAGCAGCTTTTCAGATGAAGGCTACACCTTC.

The genes are TRBV12-3 or TRBV12-4 and TRBJ2-7; 7 positions agree with TRBD1. Germline trimming cut 3 bases from V and 6 bases from J; bases unmatched to any gene: 2. The CDR3 runs 12 residues. The CDR3 is CASSFTGVEQYF. The CDR3 DNA is TGTGCCAGCAGTTTTACAGGGGTCGAGCAGTACTTC.

The chain is built from TRBV3-1 (or the pseudogene TRBV3-2) and TRBJ2-1; D unresolved. V gave up 0 bases and J gave up 10 bases, with 7 bases separating them. The CDR3 has 12 amino acids. Germline V lookup: CDR1 LGHDT, CDR2 YNNKEL (reference sequence). CDR3: CASSQESEEQFF. For the CDR3, the DNA is TGTGCCAGCAGCCAAGAATCTGAGGAGCAGTTCTTC.

The V gene is TRBV9, the J gene TRBJ2-5; the D is unclear. Looked up from germline, CDR1 is SGDLS and CDR2 is YYNGEE. V lost 4 bases and J lost 2, with 18 bases in between. The CDR3 is made up of 16 amino acids. The CDR3 DNA is TGTGCCAGCAGCTCTTCCGGAGTAGTCCAGCAAGAGACCCAGTACTTC. This codes for CASSSSGVVQQETQYF.

The chain couples TRBV6-5 to TRBJ2-5; 8 positions agree with TRBD1. The V gene's germline CDR1 is MNHEY and CDR2 SVGAGI. The CDR3 is made up of 15 amino acids. J lost 5 bases, V lost 5 bases, and 10 bases had no gene match. CDR3 coding DNA: TGTGCCAGCAGTCCAGGGACAGGCCGAGGTGAGACCCAGTACTTC. Residues: CASSPGTGRGETQYF.

A single count supports this clone. The chain is built from TRBV24-1 and TRBJ2-5; no reliable D call. The germline gives CDR1 KGHDR, CDR2 SFDVKD. The CDR3 covers 13 residues. The V and J ends lost 1 base and 5 bases respectively, with 7 bases between them. CDR3 sequence reads: CATSDFFGETQYF. The DNA of the CDR3 is TGTGCCACCAGTGATTTCTTCGGTGAGACCCAGTACTTC.

This clone was seen a single time. Here the CDR3 DNA reads TGTGCCAGCAGTCAACAGGGGGCGCAAGGGCCTGAAGCTTTCTTT. It is translated as CASSQQGAQGPEAFF. This chain joins TRBV6-5 and TRBJ1-1, with 9 bases lining up with TRBD1. The CDR3 is 15 amino acids. V shed 5 bases, J shed 6 bases, and the junction held 10 bases outside the gene matches. In germline, CDR1 is MNHEY, CDR2 SVGAGI.

V and J are TRBV6-2 or TRBV6-3 and TRBJ1-5; unclear D gene. The V gene lost 4 bases and the J gene lost 7 bases, with 29 bases spanning the gap. The CDR3 has 19 residues. Germline values: CDR1 MNHEY, CDR2 SVGEGT. The CDR3 sequence is CASSWGVGRARDVWQPQHF. The CDR3 DNA reads TGTGCCAGCAGTTGGGGAGTCGGGCGGGCTAGAGACGTTTGGCAGCCCCAGCATTTT.

The genes are TRBV2 and TRBJ2-2; D possibly corresponds to TRBD2 (5 bases). The V end lost 7 bases, the J end lost 6 bases, and 12 bases lay between the germline ends. The length of the CDR3 is 13 residues. Germline lookup yields CDR1 SNHLY and CDR2 FYNNEI. CDR3 nucleotide sequence: TGTGCCAGCATACGGAAGGGAGCCGGGGAGCTGTTTTTT. Its protein product is CASIRKGAGELFF.

V is TRBV11-2 and J is TRBJ1-2; D is unclear. CDR3 length: 17 amino acids. V was pared by 5 bases and J by 3 bases, with 22 bases between. Per germline, CDR1 SGHAT and CDR2 FQNNGV. CDR3 in DNA: TGTGCCAGCAGCCCTCCCTGGGAGGGATCTAAGGACTATGGCTACACCTTC. Amino acids: CASSPPWEGSKDYGYTF.

The chain recombines TRBV6-6 with TRBJ1-1, with 11 bases lining up with TRBD1. Germline V gives CDR1 MNHNY, CDR2 SVGAGI (reference sequence). CDR3 length equals 14 residues. V shed 6 bases and J 10 bases; nucleotides not matched to a gene: 10. In DNA form, the CDR3 reads TGTGCCAGCAGGCAGGACAGGGGGCTGGGGATAGCTTTCTTT. It encodes CASRQDRGLGIAFF.

The chain uses TRBV28 and TRBJ1-2; weak D call: TRBD1 (5 bases). This CDR3 comprises 12 residues. Germline CDR1 MDHEN, CDR2 SYDVKM. V was trimmed by 8 bases and J by 5 bases, leaving 12 bases between them. The CDR3 DNA reads TGTGCCAGCGCTCCGGGGGTTTATGGCTACACCTTC. As protein: CASAPGVYGYTF.

The rearrangement joins TRBV28 to TRBJ2-7, with 9 bases identical to TRBD2. Germline trimming cut 5 bases from V and 2 bases from J; bases unmatched to any gene: 7. Germline V gene sequence: CDR1 MDHEN, CDR2 SYDVKM. The CDR3 is made up of 15 amino acids. The CDR3 spells CASSVTSGSAYEQYF. In nucleotides, the CDR3 is TGTGCCAGCAGTGTAACTAGCGGGTCGGCCTACGAGCAGTACTTC.